Each of the 9 T cell receptor beta chains below was sequenced from the same sample in a study of cytomegalovirus exposure and HLA in healthy donors. PCR amplification relied on 60 Vbeta primers (plus 13 Jbeta primers). Sequenced by immunoSEQ multiplex PCR; TCRdb stores in-frame clones only, minus some. Counted here are around 140,000 clones, around 72% occurring once; the ten biggest clones make up roughly 4%. Sequencing was performed on PBMCs. Receptors originate from a man in his forties or fifties in good health and CMV-seropositive.

The CDR3, as DNA: TGTGCCAGCAGGGGGACGGCCGGAGGGACTGAAGCTTTCTTT. It codes for CASRGTAGGTEAFF. The chain carries TRBV25-1 and TRBJ1-1, with D possibly TRBD1 on 5 matching bases. V was shortened by 6 bases and J by 5 bases, with 16 bases between the two germline ends. This CDR3 has 14 residues. From germline, CDR1 is MGHDK and CDR2 SYGVNS.

A word on this clone: A junction boundary mismatches the germline segment, possibly from a read error. This sequence joins TRBV7-9 and TRBJ2-4; 8 nucleotides line up with TRBD1. This CDR3 is 18 amino acids long. The germline V gene has CDR1 SEHNR and CDR2 FQNEAQ (reference sequence). The CDR3 DNA reads TGTTCCAGCAGCCCGGACAGACAGGGGAACGAGGCCAAAAACATTCAGTACTTC. It is translated as CSSSPDRQGNEAKNIQYF.

This rearrangement joins TRBV18 to TRBJ1-5; 8 positions agree with TRBD1. Per germline, CDR1 KGHSH and CDR2 LQKENI. The junction had 3 bases not matched to a gene; V was cut back by 4 bases and J by 4 bases. The CDR3 totals 14 residues. CDR3 in DNA: TGTGCCAGCTCACGGACAGGGCGAAATCAGCCCCAGCATTTT. This translates into CASSRTGRNQPQHF.

Remarks on this clone: Other DNA sequences in this sample translate to the same CDR3. The CDR3, as DNA: TGCGCCAGCAGCTTAACGGGTAACACTGAAGCTTTCTTT. Protein product: CASSLTGNTEAFF. The J gene is TRBJ1-1, the V gene TRBV5-1; D is unresolved. Looked up from germline, CDR1 is SGHRS and CDR2 is YFSETQ. The CDR3 is 13 amino acids. The ends were cut back, 2 bases at V and 2 bases at J, with 7 bases in the middle.

V is TRBV9 and J is TRBJ1-2; D might be TRBD1 (5 bases). The germline gives CDR1 SGDLS, CDR2 YYNGEE. This CDR3 contains 13 residues. V gave up 3 bases and J gave up 8 bases, with 14 bases separating them. CDR3 sequence reads: CASSEDSHRGYTF. CDR3 nucleotide sequence: TGTGCCAGCAGCGAAGACAGCCACCGGGGCTACACCTTC. The entire variable domain, with the rest obtained from reference TRBV9 and TRBJ1-2, is as follows: DSGVTQTPKHLITATGQRVTLRCSPRSGDLSVYWYQQSLDQGLQFLIQYYNGEERAKGNILERFSAQQFPDLHSELNLSSLELGDSALYFCASSEDSHRGYTFGSGTRLTVV.

This rearrangement joins TRBV15 to TRBJ2-5; 7 bases map to TRBD2. Germline values: CDR1 LNHNV, CDR2 YYDKDF (reference sequence). The V and J ends lost 0 bases and 3 bases, in that order; junction bases with no gene match: 10. The CDR3 spans 17 residues. CDR3 protein: CATSRDLREGPKETQYF. CDR3 coding DNA: TGTGCCACCAGCAGAGATTTGAGGGAGGGCCCGAAAGAGACCCAGTACTTC.

The rearrangement uses TRBV28 and TRBJ1-1; 7 bases line up with TRBD1. The CDR3 consists of 15 residues. Germline CDR1 is MDHEN and CDR2 is SYDVKM. V was pared by 7 bases and J by 1 base, with 9 bases of the junction left unmatched. DNA for the CDR3: TGTGCCAGCACCCGAGCGACAGGGACGAACACTGAAGCTTTCTTT. The encoded protein is CASTRATGTNTEAFF.

In its sample, this clone was seen a few times. V is TRBV7-9 and J is TRBJ1-1, with 7 bases that match TRBD1. Germline V gene data show CDR1 as SEHNR and CDR2 as FQNEAQ (reference sequence). The CDR3 has 16 amino acids. V dropped 3 bases and J dropped 1; count of bases not matched to a gene: 8. CDR3 residues: CASSLSYGTANTEAFF. The CDR3 DNA is TGTGCCAGCAGCTTGTCATACGGGACAGCGAACACTGAAGCTTTCTTT.

This clone appeared once. The V call is TRBV7-2, the J call TRBJ2-1; TRBD2 agrees at 16 bases. This CDR3 has 17 amino acids. CDR1 is SGHTA and CDR2 is FQGNSA in the germline V gene. V lost 4 bases to trimming and J lost 8 bases; unmatched junction nucleotides: 8. CDR3 region: CASSSAGLAGGGHEQFF. The CDR3 DNA sequence: TGTGCCAGCAGCTCGGCGGGACTAGCGGGAGGGGGCCATGAGCAGTTCTTC.